This TCR beta chain was sequenced during a study of OX40 agonist ivuxolimab in advanced cancers. CDR3 size: 13 residues. V was shortened by 1 base and J by 6 bases, with 6 bases between the two germline ends. Germline loops: CDR1 SGHAT, CDR2 FQDESV (reference sequence). Sequencing was performed with immunoSEQ multiplex PCR; in TCRdb, only in-frame clones are kept and a portion is missing. The sample consists of about 83,000 clones, over 80% of them appearing once. Sequencing used CD4+ or CD8+ T cells sorted from blood, obtained in a trial of the OX40 agonist ivuxolimab. The chain employs TRBV11-1 and TRBJ2-2; either TRBD1 or TRBD2 may supply D (5 bases each). This receptor was obtained from an adult with an advanced solid tumor such as melanoma, head and neck, liver or kidney cancer. Here the CDR3 reads CASSLGGAGELFF. Written as DNA, the CDR3 is TGTGCCAGCAGCTTAGGAGGGGCCGGGGAGCTGTTTTTT.